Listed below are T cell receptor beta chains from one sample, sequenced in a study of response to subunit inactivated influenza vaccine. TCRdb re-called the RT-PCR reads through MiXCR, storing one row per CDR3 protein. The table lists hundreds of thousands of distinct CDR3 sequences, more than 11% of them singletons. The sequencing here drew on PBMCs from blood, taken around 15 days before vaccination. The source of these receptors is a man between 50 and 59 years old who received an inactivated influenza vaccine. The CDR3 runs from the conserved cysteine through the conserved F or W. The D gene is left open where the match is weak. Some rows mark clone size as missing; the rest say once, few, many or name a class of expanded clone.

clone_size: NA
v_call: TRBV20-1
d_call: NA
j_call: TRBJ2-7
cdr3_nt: TGCAGTGCTAGAGGCTACGAAGGTTACGGGACCAGTTCATTTACCGACGAGCAGTACTTC
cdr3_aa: CSARGYEGYGTSSFTDEQYF

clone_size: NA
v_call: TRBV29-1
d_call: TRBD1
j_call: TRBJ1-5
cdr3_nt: TGCAGCGTTGGGGACAGACCCCCTAGTAGCAATCAGCCCCAGCATTTT
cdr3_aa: CSVGDRPPSSNQPQHF

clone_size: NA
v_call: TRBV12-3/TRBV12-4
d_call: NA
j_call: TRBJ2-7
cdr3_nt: TGTGCCAGCAGAGGTACACAGGATATCTCCTACGAGCAGTACTTC
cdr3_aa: CASRGTQDISYEQYF

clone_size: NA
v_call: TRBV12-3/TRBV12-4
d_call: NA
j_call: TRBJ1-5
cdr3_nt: TGTGCCAGCAGTTTAGCGGGCTACCATCAGCCCCAGCATTTT
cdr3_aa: CASSLAGYHQPQHF

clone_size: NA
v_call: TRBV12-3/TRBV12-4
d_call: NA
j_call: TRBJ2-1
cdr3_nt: TGTGCCAGCAGGAGGGAGGAGAATGAGCAGTTCTTC
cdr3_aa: CASRREENEQFF

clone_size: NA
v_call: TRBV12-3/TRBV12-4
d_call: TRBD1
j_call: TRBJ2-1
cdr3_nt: TGTGCCAGCAGTTTGGGGGACAGGCCTAGGAGGCAGTTCTTC
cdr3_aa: CASSLGDRPRRQFF

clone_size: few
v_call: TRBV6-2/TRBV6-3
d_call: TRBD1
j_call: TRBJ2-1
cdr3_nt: TGTGCCAGCAGCCGCGACAGGGGGCTTTTCAATGAGCAGTTCTTC
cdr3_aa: CASSRDRGLFNEQFF

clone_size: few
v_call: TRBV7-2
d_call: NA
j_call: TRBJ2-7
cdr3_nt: TGTGCCAGCAGCTTAAGGGGCGGGCTCATCTCCTACGAGCAGTACTTC
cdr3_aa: CASSLRGGLISYEQYF

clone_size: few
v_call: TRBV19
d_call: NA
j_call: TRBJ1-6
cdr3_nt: TGTGCCAGTGGCCCGGGGGATGTGAATTCACCCCTCCACTTT
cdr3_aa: CASGPGDVNSPLHF

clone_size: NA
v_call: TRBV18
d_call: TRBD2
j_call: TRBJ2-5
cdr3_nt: TGTGCCAGCTCACCCTCGGGGGGGCTTATGATGGAGACCCAGTACTTC
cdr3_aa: CASSPSGGLMMETQYF

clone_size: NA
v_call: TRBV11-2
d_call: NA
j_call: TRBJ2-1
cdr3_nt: TGTGCCAGCAGCTCCGCTCCAGGGGAGCAGTTCTTC
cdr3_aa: CASSSAPGEQFF

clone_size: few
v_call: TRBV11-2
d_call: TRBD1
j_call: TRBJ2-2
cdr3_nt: TGTGCCAGCAGCCAGGGACAGACGAACACCGGGGAGCTGTTTTTT
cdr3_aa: CASSQGQTNTGELFF

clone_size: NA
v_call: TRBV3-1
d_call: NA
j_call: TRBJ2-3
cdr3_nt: TGTGCCAGCAGCCAAGGGAACGGCGGGAACACAGATACGCAGTATTTT
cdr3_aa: CASSQGNGGNTDTQYF

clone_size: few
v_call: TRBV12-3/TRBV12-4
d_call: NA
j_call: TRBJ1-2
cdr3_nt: TGTGCCAGCAGTCCAGACAGGAACCTTAACTATGGCTACACCTTC
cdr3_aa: CASSPDRNLNYGYTF

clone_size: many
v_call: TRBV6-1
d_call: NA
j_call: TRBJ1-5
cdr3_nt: TGTGCCAGCAGCCGCCAGGGTAATAATCAGCCCCAGCATTTT
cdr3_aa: CASSRQGNNQPQHF